A selection of T cell receptor beta chains follows, all from one sample in a study of CD8 T cells in ankylosing spondylitis. In TCRdb, the 5' RACE reads were re-called with MiXCR into one record per CDR3 protein. The table lists approximately 88,000 distinct CDR3 sequences, roughly 8.8% of them singletons. Sequencing was carried out using blood, either unsorted or a sorted T cell fraction (not recorded which). The origin of the receptors is a male donor with ankylosing spondylitis or in good health (not recorded which). Each CDR3 is given with its conserved first and last residue. The order of the fields is CDR3 DNA, CDR3 protein, clone size, J gene, D gene, V gene. D genes are given only for firm matches. Some rows have no size entry. The others give once, few or many, or a class for an expanded clone.

DNA: TGTGCCAGCAGTGGGTCGATGGCAGATACGCAGTATTTT
CDR3: CASSGSMADTQYF
size: -
J: TRBJ2-3
D: -
V: TRBV6-1

DNA: TGCGCCAGCAGCCCGTCCGGGACGGAGACCTACGAGCAGTACTTC
CDR3: CASSPSGTETYEQYF
size: many
J: TRBJ2-7
D: -
V: TRBV5-1

DNA: TGTGCCAGCCGCCCGGGTAGCGGGGGGTACAATGAGCAGTTCTTC
CDR3: CASRPGSGGYNEQFF
size: many
J: TRBJ2-1
D: TRBD2
V: TRBV27

DNA: TGTGCCAGCAGCTTAGACCGTAACGAGCAGTACTTC
CDR3: CASSLDRNEQYF
size: many
J: TRBJ2-7
D: -
V: TRBV7-2

DNA: TGCAGTGCTGAGGGGTCGTGGAGCGGGGATGGCGAGCAGTACTTC
CDR3: CSAEGSWSGDGEQYF
size: many
J: TRBJ2-7
D: TRBD2
V: TRBV20-1

DNA: TGCAGTGCTAGCCGGCCCTCCGGGACCCACACAGATACGCAGTATTTT
CDR3: CSASRPSGTHTDTQYF
size: many
J: TRBJ2-3
D: -
V: TRBV20-1

DNA: TGTGCCAGCAGTTACGGCAGGGTAGATGAAGCTTTCTTT
CDR3: CASSYGRVDEAFF
size: many
J: TRBJ1-1
D: -
V: TRBV6-6

DNA: TGTGCCAGCAGCTTCGGGGTAGCGGGGGACGGCACAGATACGCAGTATTTT
CDR3: CASSFGVAGDGTDTQYF
size: few
J: TRBJ2-3
D: TRBD2
V: TRBV11-3

DNA: TGTGCCAGCAGCGCGTACAAGCCCTCCTACGAGCAGTACTTC
CDR3: CASSAYKPSYEQYF
size: -
J: TRBJ2-7
D: -
V: TRBV7-2

DNA: TGTGCCAGCAGTGATCAGGACCGAAGGCATGCCAACGTCCTGACTTTC
CDR3: CASSDQDRRHANVLTF
size: -
J: TRBJ2-6
D: -
V: TRBV2

DNA: TGTGCCAGCAGTTCTTTAGCGGGGGGGCGAGGTGAGCAGTTCTTC
CDR3: CASSSLAGGRGEQFF
size: -
J: TRBJ2-1
D: TRBD2
V: TRBV27

DNA: TGCGCCAGCAGCTTGGGACTAGATCTCGGTACGCAGTATTTT
CDR3: CASSLGLDLGTQYF
size: many
J: TRBJ2-3
D: -
V: TRBV5-1

DNA: TGTGCCAGCAGCAGGGACTCGACTGAAGCTTTCTTT
CDR3: CASSRDSTEAFF
size: -
J: TRBJ1-1
D: -
V: TRBV7-2

DNA: TGTGCCAGCAGCTCCGGACCCGCGGAGACCCAGTACTTC
CDR3: CASSSGPAETQYF
size: -
J: TRBJ2-5
D: -
V: TRBV12-3/TRBV12-4

DNA: TGCAGTGCTAGTACGCTTTCGGGGGGCCTTCTCAATGAGCAGTTCTTC
CDR3: CSASTLSGGLLNEQFF
size: many
J: TRBJ2-1
D: -
V: TRBV20-1

DNA: TGCAGTGCCGCCGGGGTGGGGGACACAGATACGCAGTATTTT
CDR3: CSAAGVGDTDTQYF
size: many
J: TRBJ2-3
D: -
V: TRBV20-1

DNA: TGTGCCACCAGCGCCCAGGGACAGGGGGCAATCGGGGAGCTGTTTTTT
CDR3: CATSAQGQGAIGELFF
size: many
J: TRBJ2-2
D: TRBD1
V: TRBV24-1

DNA: TGTGCCAGCAGTTACATCTCAGGGACAGTGGACCAAGAGACCCAGTACTTC
CDR3: CASSYISGTVDQETQYF
size: -
J: TRBJ2-5
D: TRBD1
V: TRBV6-5

DNA: TGTGCCAGCCGGTCGACGGGCAGCAATCAGCCCCAGCATTTT
CDR3: CASRSTGSNQPQHF
size: many
J: TRBJ1-5
D: -
V: TRBV28

DNA: TGCAGCGTTGTCCCACAGACGGGAGGCTACACCTTC
CDR3: CSVVPQTGGYTF
size: many
J: TRBJ1-2
D: -
V: TRBV29-1

DNA: TGCAGTGCTAGCACGGCCGTGAGCTCCTATAATTCACCCCTCCACTTT
CDR3: CSASTAVSSYNSPLHF
size: many
J: TRBJ1-6
D: -
V: TRBV20-1

DNA: TGTGCCAGCACCTTAGGGCCCCCGGGACGGCCAAGTGACACCTTC
CDR3: CASTLGPPGRPSDTF
size: -
J: TRBJ1-2
D: -
V: TRBV28

DNA: TGTGCCTGGAGTACCCTAGGATACGAGCAGTACTTC
CDR3: CAWSTLGYEQYF
size: many
J: TRBJ2-7
D: -
V: TRBV30

DNA: TGTGCCAGCCAGGGAGGTGGGGGGCCAAACACCGGGGAGCTGTTTTTT
CDR3: CASQGGGGPNTGELFF
size: many
J: TRBJ2-2
D: -
V: TRBV28

DNA: TGTGCCAGCAGCCCTGGGACTAGCGGGGGGCTCAATGAGCAGTTCTTC
CDR3: CASSPGTSGGLNEQFF
size: many
J: TRBJ2-1
D: TRBD2
V: TRBV12-3/TRBV12-4

DNA: TGTGCCAGCAGCTTGACCACATTGCCTCAGCCCCAGCATTTT
CDR3: CASSLTTLPQPQHF
size: many
J: TRBJ1-5
D: -
V: TRBV7-3

DNA: TGTGCCAGCCACCCGGGGACTACCTACAATGAGCAGTTCTTC
CDR3: CASHPGTTYNEQFF
size: many
J: TRBJ2-1
D: TRBD2
V: TRBV28

DNA: TGCAGCGTTGATCGTGTTGAGGCAGGAAGGAACACTGAAGCTTTCTTT
CDR3: CSVDRVEAGRNTEAFF
size: many
J: TRBJ1-1
D: -
V: TRBV29-1

DNA: TGTGCCAGCAGACGACAGCGAGCAACTAATGAAAAACTGTTTTTT
CDR3: CASRRQRATNEKLFF
size: many
J: TRBJ1-4
D: -
V: TRBV12-3/TRBV12-4

DNA: TGTGCCAGCAGTTACCGGACAGGGGGTGGAAACACCATATATTTT
CDR3: CASSYRTGGGNTIYF
size: -
J: TRBJ1-3
D: TRBD1
V: TRBV28

DNA: TGTGCCAGCAACCGGGACGGACAGAATAATTCACCCCTCCACTTT
CDR3: CASNRDGQNNSPLHF
size: many
J: TRBJ1-6
D: -
V: TRBV7-8

DNA: TGTGCCAGTAGTATGTTTTTGGGTAGCGGTCATGAGCAGTTCTTC
CDR3: CASSMFLGSGHEQFF
size: few
J: TRBJ2-1
D: -
V: TRBV19

DNA: TGTGCCAGCAGCTTCGGGGACAGAGAGTACGAGCAGTACTTC
CDR3: CASSFGDREYEQYF
size: many
J: TRBJ2-7
D: TRBD1
V: TRBV5-6

DNA: TGCAGTGCTAGAGGGACAGGGGGCCCCAAGGATTATGGCTACACCTTC
CDR3: CSARGTGGPKDYGYTF
size: -
J: TRBJ1-2
D: TRBD1
V: TRBV20-1

DNA: TGTGCCAGCAGCTCCCGGGCCACACCCGAAGAGACCCAGTACTTC
CDR3: CASSSRATPEETQYF
size: many
J: TRBJ2-5
D: -
V: TRBV9

DNA: TGCAGTGCTAGAGCTGGACAAAATTCCTACGAGCAGTACTTC
CDR3: CSARAGQNSYEQYF
size: many
J: TRBJ2-7
D: -
V: TRBV20-1

DNA: TGCAGTGCTAGAGGCGGGGGGCCGGATACGCAGTATTTT
CDR3: CSARGGGPDTQYF
size: few
J: TRBJ2-3
D: TRBD2
V: TRBV20-1

DNA: TGTGCCAGCAGTCTCCCGGTGGCCGTCCTCGGGGAGCTGTTTTTT
CDR3: CASSLPVAVLGELFF
size: many
J: TRBJ2-2
D: -
V: TRBV12-3/TRBV12-4

DNA: TGTGCCAGCAGCTTCGGCAGGGCGAGGAGCAATGAGCAGTTCTTC
CDR3: CASSFGRARSNEQFF
size: -
J: TRBJ2-1
D: -
V: TRBV13

DNA: TGTGCCAGCACCTCGCCGGGGAACACCGGGGAGCTGTTTTTT
CDR3: CASTSPGNTGELFF
size: -
J: TRBJ2-2
D: -
V: TRBV11-2

DNA: TGCAGCGTTGAATATGTGGATACGCAGTATTTT
CDR3: CSVEYVDTQYF
size: many
J: TRBJ2-3
D: -
V: TRBV29-1

DNA: TGTGCCAGCAGGGACCCGACAGGGGGGATCGGCGTCCTGACTTTC
CDR3: CASRDPTGGIGVLTF
size: many
J: TRBJ2-6
D: TRBD1
V: TRBV7-3

DNA: TGTGCCAGCAGTTACAGCGGGGGGTCCTACGAGCAGTACTTC
CDR3: CASSYSGGSYEQYF
size: many
J: TRBJ2-7
D: TRBD2
V: TRBV6-2/TRBV6-3

DNA: TGTGCCTGGGGGGACACCCCCACTGAAGCTTTCTTT
CDR3: CAWGDTPTEAFF
size: few
J: TRBJ1-1
D: -
V: TRBV30

DNA: TGTGCCAGCAGTTACTCGAGCAGCGGGGGGTACAATGAGCAGTTCTTC
CDR3: CASSYSSSGGYNEQFF
size: many
J: TRBJ2-1
D: TRBD2
V: TRBV6-5